Each of the 26 T cell receptor beta chains below was sequenced from the same sample in a study of blood T cell repertoires in COVID-19. The method was immunoSEQ multiplex PCR; TCRdb's version includes in-frame clones alone and lacks a portion of them. The table includes more than 95,000 clones, about 80% detected once. Input material: peripheral blood. All receptors derive from a woman at least 80 years old with active or convalescent COVID-19.

The chain carries TRBV6-1 and TRBJ1-1, with 9 bases aligning to TRBD1. The J segment lost 3 bases and the V segment lost 2 bases, leaving 4 bases of the junction unmatched. CDR3 size: 15 residues. Germline V lookup: CDR1 MNHNS, CDR2 SASEGT. The DNA for the CDR3 is TGTGCCAGCAGTGAAACCGGACAGGGGTACACTGAAGCTTTCTTT. This codes for CASSETGQGYTEAFF.

The chain employs TRBV25-1 and TRBJ1-1; D remains unclear. Germline CDR1 and CDR2: MGHDK and SYGVNS. The CDR3 runs 13 residues. The ends were cut back, 7 bases at V and 6 bases at J, with 15 bases in the middle. The CDR3 DNA follows: TGTGCCAGCACTCTAACCCTCGGGTCTGAAGCTTTCTTT. It encodes CASTLTLGSEAFF.

This chain links TRBV11-2 with TRBJ2-7; 10 bases line up with TRBD2. This CDR3 comprises 17 residues. CDR1 is SGHAT, CDR2 FQNNGV, per germline. The V segment lost 0 bases and the J segment 6 bases; nucleotides outside the gene matches: 11. As DNA, the CDR3 is TGTGCCAGCAGCTTAGATGGGGCTAGCGGGAGAAGGAGCGAGCAGTACTTC. It encodes CASSLDGASGRRSEQYF.

The chain links TRBV7-9 to TRBJ1-2; unclear D gene. This CDR3 contains 14 residues. The V end was cut by 5 bases, the J end by 7 bases, with 17 bases between. CDR1 and CDR2 (germline): SEHNR, FQNEAQ (reference sequence). The CDR3 sequence is CASSRSRDNIGYTF. The CDR3 nucleotides read TGTGCCAGCAGCCGATCCCGGGATAATATTGGCTACACCTTC.

V usage is TRBV7-2 and J usage is TRBJ1-6; a possible D gene is TRBD1 (5 bases). V dropped 1 base and J dropped 3 bases, with 10 bases sitting between them. CDR1 and CDR2 from the germline V gene are SGHTA and FQGNSA. This CDR3 contains 16 residues. CDR3 in DNA: TGTGCCAGCAGCTTAGAACCAGGACACTATAATTCACCCCTCCACTTT. Translated, it gives CASSLEPGHYNSPLHF. Full variable domain (rest looked up from reference TRBV7-2 and TRBJ1-6): GAGVSQSPSNKVTEKGKDVELRCDPISGHTALYWYRQSLGQGLEFLIYFQGNSAPDKSGLPSDRFSAERTGGSVSTLTIQRTQQEDSAVYLCASSLEPGHYNSPLHFGNGTRLTVT.

V is TRBV6-5 and J is TRBJ2-5; no firm D call. Germline CDR1 reads MNHEY; CDR2 reads SVGAGI. Trimming took off 0 bases at V and 2 bases at J, with 7 bases between the two ends. CDR3 size: 14 residues. The CDR3 reads CASSYSPAQETQYF. In nucleotides, the CDR3 is TGTGCCAGCAGTTACTCGCCCGCGCAAGAGACCCAGTACTTC.

V usage is TRBV6-5 and J usage is TRBJ2-2; 7 bases fit TRBD1. Germline V gene lookup returns CDR1 MNHEY and CDR2 SVGAGI. The CDR3 runs to 15 residues. V was clipped by 5 bases and J by 1 base; unmatched bases: 4. This CDR3 reads CASSRQGKNTGELFF. CDR3 sequence (DNA): TGTGCCAGCAGTCGACAGGGAAAGAACACCGGGGAGCTGTTTTTT.

The chain joins TRBV9 to TRBJ1-1, with D maybe TRBD1 (6 bases). The V and J ends lost 4 bases and 1 base respectively, with 14 bases between them. This CDR3 has 15 residues. CDR1 SGDLS and CDR2 YYNGEE come from the germline V gene. This chain's CDR3 is CASSPRGAENTEAFF. As DNA, the CDR3 is TGTGCCAGCAGCCCCCGGGGGGCCGAGAACACTGAAGCTTTCTTT.

The genes are TRBV23-1 and TRBJ2-5; TRBD2 is a possible D gene (6 bases). TRBV23-1 is noted as an ORF with a role that remains uncertain. This CDR3 is built from 14 residues. V lost 4 bases and J lost 1, with 10 bases in between. CDR3: CASSRRGPQETQYF. CDR3 nucleotide sequence: TGCGCCAGCAGTCGGAGGGGACCCCAAGAGACCCAGTACTTC.

V gene TRBV10-3 combines with J gene TRBJ1-5; no firm D call. V gave up 4 bases and J gave up 6 bases, with 10 bases separating them. Looked up from germline, CDR1 is ENHRY and CDR2 is SYGVKD. This CDR3 spans 13 amino acids. Here the CDR3 DNA reads TGTGCCATCAGTGGGCGGGAAGGTCAGCCCCAGCATTTT. Translating gives CAISGREGQPQHF.

The rearrangement joins TRBV20-1 to TRBJ2-7, with 10 bases that match TRBD1. The CDR3 loop spans 14 amino acids. The germline V gene has CDR1 DFQATT and CDR2 SNEGSKA (reference sequence). J was trimmed by 3 bases and V by 3 bases; bases with no gene match: 5. CDR3 sequence reads: CSASSGTGDYEQYF. CDR3 in DNA: TGCAGTGCTAGTTCCGGGACAGGGGACTACGAGCAGTACTTC.

The J gene is TRBJ2-7, the V gene TRBV2; 12 positions agree with TRBD2. Germline V gives CDR1 SNHLY, CDR2 FYNNEI. The CDR3 totals 15 residues. Losses at the gene ends were 3 bases for V and 5 bases for J; bases not matched to a gene: 5. CDR3 nucleotides: TGTGCCAGCAGTGACCGACTAGCGGGAGTCCACGAGCAGTACTTC. Encoded protein: CASSDRLAGVHEQYF.

In this sample, this clone turned up once. In DNA form, the CDR3 reads TGTGCCAGCTCAGCAGGACAGGGTCTCGATGGCTACACCTTC. Its protein product is CASSAGQGLDGYTF. This rearrangement joins TRBV18 to TRBJ1-2, with 8 bases lining up with TRBD1. J was trimmed by 6 bases and V by 5 bases; bases with no gene match: 8. The germline V gene encodes CDR1 KGHSH and CDR2 LQKENI. The CDR3 extends over 14 amino acids.

The rearrangement links TRBV28 to TRBJ2-2, with 7 nucleotides matching TRBD2. CDR1 and CDR2 from the germline V gene are MDHEN and SYDVKM. The CDR3 covers 14 residues. V shed 4 bases, J shed 4 bases, and the junction held 3 bases outside the gene matches. This CDR3 reads CASSWGGSTGELFF. Written as DNA, the CDR3 is TGTGCCAGCAGTTGGGGAGGGAGCACCGGGGAGCTGTTTTTT.

The J gene is TRBJ2-3, the V gene TRBV5-1; 8 nucleotides align to TRBD1. The CDR3 contains 16 residues. The germline CDR1 and CDR2 sequences are SGHRS and YFSETQ. After removal of 2 bases from V and 2 bases from J, the junction contained 7 bases not matched to a gene. CDR3 loop: CASSLKGQGHTDTQYF. The CDR3 DNA is TGCGCCAGCAGCTTAAAAGGACAGGGTCACACAGATACGCAGTATTTT.

V usage is TRBV29-1 and J usage is TRBJ1-2; TRBD1 might be the D (5 bases). Germline V gene sequence: CDR1 SQVTM, CDR2 ANQGSEA. Trimming left V 4 bases short and J 5 bases short, with 17 bases between. This CDR3 has 14 amino acids. The CDR3 sequence: CSVGGETADYGYTF. CDR3 bases: TGCAGCGTTGGGGGGGAGACAGCAGATTATGGCTACACCTTC.

The rearrangement links TRBV19 to TRBJ2-2; a possible D gene is TRBD2 (6 bases). Germline lookup yields CDR1 LNHDA and CDR2 SQIVND (reference sequence). The V end was cut by 6 bases, the J end by 6 bases, with 11 bases between. The CDR3 length is 13 residues. Written as DNA, the CDR3 is TGTGCCAGTAGCCCAGGAGGGTCCGGGGAGCTGTTTTTT. Translating gives CASSPGGSGELFF.

The gene calls are TRBV19 and TRBJ1-5; D is possibly TRBD1 (5 bases). Trimming removed 7 bases from V and 6 bases from J, with 13 bases in between. The CDR3 has 13 amino acids. Per the germline V gene, CDR1 is LNHDA and CDR2 is SQIVND (reference sequence). CDR3 sequence reads: CASTTRDGQPQHF. CDR3 nucleotides: TGTGCCAGTACAACCAGGGATGGTCAGCCCCAGCATTTT. The full variable domain, with the rest looked up from reference TRBV19 and TRBJ1-5, is DGGITQSPKYLFRKEGQNVTLSCEQNLNHDAMYWYRQDPGQGLRLIYYSQIVNDFQKGDIAEGYSVSREKKESFPLTVTSAQKNPTAFYLCASTTRDGQPQHFGDGTRLSIL.

The gene calls are TRBV6-1 and TRBJ1-5; D is ambiguous. The CDR3 is 10 amino acids. Germline CDR1 reads MNHNS; CDR2 reads SASEGT. V was cut by 1 base and J by 11 bases, with 3 bases left in between. The CDR3 is CASSEDSQHF. In DNA, the CDR3 is TGTGCCAGCAGTGAAGACTCCCAGCATTTT.

The V call is TRBV10-3, the J call TRBJ2-1; D perhaps matches TRBD2 (6 bases). This CDR3 has 13 residues. Germline V lookup: CDR1 ENHRY, CDR2 SYGVKD. V was shortened by 8 bases and J by 9 bases, with 17 bases between the two germline ends. The CDR3 reads CAIARTGEGEQFF. In DNA, the CDR3 is TGTGCCATCGCCCGAACGGGGGAAGGTGAGCAGTTCTTC.

J is TRBJ2-7 and V is TRBV29-1, with 9 bases lining up with TRBD2. CDR3 length equals 14 residues. The germline gives CDR1 SQVTM, CDR2 ANQGSEA. V lost 1 base, J lost 6 bases, and 7 bases stayed unmatched. CDR3 sequence reads: CSVEGAGGAGEQYF. The CDR3 DNA follows: TGCAGCGTTGAAGGGGCGGGAGGGGCCGGCGAGCAGTACTTC.

The chain uses TRBV18 and TRBJ1-1; unclear D gene. CDR3 size: 15 residues. V was pared by 3 bases and J by 1 base, with 12 bases between. Germline assignment: CDR1 KGHSH and CDR2 LQKENI. DNA for the CDR3: TGTGCCAGCTCACCTAGTCAAAGTGAGAACACTGAAGCTTTCTTT. This sequence encodes CASSPSQSENTEAFF.

There are a few counts of this clone. The chain uses TRBV10-3 and TRBJ1-3, with 10 bases that match TRBD1. Per germline, CDR1 ENHRY and CDR2 SYGVKD. This CDR3 contains 15 residues. V was clipped by 6 bases and J by 4 bases; unmatched bases: 6. The CDR3 spells CAIRGDRGQGNTIYF. In nucleotides, the CDR3 is TGTGCCATCAGGGGGGACAGGGGTCAAGGAAACACCATATATTTT.

This clone was picked up one time. The gene calls are TRBV28 and TRBJ1-4, with unresolved D. The CDR3 has 16 amino acids. Germline V CDR1 and CDR2: MDHEN, SYDVKM. Trimming pared 1 base from V and 0 bases from J, leaving 9 bases between. The CDR3, as DNA: TGTGCCAGCAGTTTATTGCGGAGTTCAACTAATGAAAAACTGTTTTTT. This codes for CASSLLRSSTNEKLFF.

This sequence joins TRBV28 and TRBJ1-5, with TRBD1 as a possible D gene (6 bases). Looked up from germline, CDR1 is MDHEN and CDR2 is SYDVKM. V lost 4 bases, J lost 6 bases, and 19 bases lay in between. This CDR3 region has 16 residues. CDR3 residues: CASSYLGEGVGQPQHF. The CDR3 nucleotides read TGTGCCAGCAGTTATCTAGGGGAGGGGGTAGGTCAGCCCCAGCATTTT.

V is TRBV28 and J is TRBJ1-1, with D possibly TRBD1 on 5 matching bases. The CDR3 is made up of 11 amino acids. Germline assignment: CDR1 MDHEN and CDR2 SYDVKM. CDR3 amino acids: CVTWGGTEAFF. The CDR3 DNA is TGTGTAACCTGGGGGGGTACTGAAGCTTTCTTT.